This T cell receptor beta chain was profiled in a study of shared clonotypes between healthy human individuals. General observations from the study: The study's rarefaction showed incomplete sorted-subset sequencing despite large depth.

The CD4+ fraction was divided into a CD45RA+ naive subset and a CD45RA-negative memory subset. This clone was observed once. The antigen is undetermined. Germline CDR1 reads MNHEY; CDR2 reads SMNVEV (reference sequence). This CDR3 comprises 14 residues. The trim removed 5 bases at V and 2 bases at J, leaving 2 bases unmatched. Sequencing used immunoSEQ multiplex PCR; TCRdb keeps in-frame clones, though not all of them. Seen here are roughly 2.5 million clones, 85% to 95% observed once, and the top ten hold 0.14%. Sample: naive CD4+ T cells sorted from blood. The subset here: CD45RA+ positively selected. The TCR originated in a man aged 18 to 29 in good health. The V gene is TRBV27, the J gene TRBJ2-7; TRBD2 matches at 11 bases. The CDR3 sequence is CASSRLAGTYEQYF. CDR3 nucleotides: TGTGCCAGCAGTCGACTAGCGGGAACCTACGAGCAGTACTTC.